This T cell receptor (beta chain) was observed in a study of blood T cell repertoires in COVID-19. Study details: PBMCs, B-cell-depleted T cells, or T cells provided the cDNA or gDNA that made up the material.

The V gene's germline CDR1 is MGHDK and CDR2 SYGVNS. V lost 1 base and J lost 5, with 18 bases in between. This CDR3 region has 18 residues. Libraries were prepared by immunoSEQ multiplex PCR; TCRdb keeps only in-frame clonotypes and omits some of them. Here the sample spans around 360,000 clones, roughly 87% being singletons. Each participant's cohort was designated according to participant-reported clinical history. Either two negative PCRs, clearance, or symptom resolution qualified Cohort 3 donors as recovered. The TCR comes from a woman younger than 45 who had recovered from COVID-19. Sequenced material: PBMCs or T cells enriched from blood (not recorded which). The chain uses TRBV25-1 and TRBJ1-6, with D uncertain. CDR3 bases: TGTGCCAGCAGTGAATCCCTCATCACGGGGAGGAATAATTCACCCCTCCACTTT. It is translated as CASSESLITGRNNSPLHF. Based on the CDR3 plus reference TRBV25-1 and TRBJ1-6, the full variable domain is EADIYQTPRYLVIGTGKKITLECSQTMGHDKMYWYQQDPGMELHLIHYSYGVNSTEKGDLSSESTVSRIRTEHFPLTLESARPSHTSQYLCASSESLITGRNNSPLHFGNGTRLTVT.